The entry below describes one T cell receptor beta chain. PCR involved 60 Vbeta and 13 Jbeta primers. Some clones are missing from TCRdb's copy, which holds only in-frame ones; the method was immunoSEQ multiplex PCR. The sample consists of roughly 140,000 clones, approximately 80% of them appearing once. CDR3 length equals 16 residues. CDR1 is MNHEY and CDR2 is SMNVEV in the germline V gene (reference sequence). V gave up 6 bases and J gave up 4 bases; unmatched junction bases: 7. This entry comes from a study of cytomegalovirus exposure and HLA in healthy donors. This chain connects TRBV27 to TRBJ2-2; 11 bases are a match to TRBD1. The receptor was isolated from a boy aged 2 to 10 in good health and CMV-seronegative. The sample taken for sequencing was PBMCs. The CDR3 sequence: CASRRDRGITTGELFF. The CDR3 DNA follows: TGTGCCAGCAGACGGGACAGGGGGATAACCACCGGGGAGCTGTTTTTT.